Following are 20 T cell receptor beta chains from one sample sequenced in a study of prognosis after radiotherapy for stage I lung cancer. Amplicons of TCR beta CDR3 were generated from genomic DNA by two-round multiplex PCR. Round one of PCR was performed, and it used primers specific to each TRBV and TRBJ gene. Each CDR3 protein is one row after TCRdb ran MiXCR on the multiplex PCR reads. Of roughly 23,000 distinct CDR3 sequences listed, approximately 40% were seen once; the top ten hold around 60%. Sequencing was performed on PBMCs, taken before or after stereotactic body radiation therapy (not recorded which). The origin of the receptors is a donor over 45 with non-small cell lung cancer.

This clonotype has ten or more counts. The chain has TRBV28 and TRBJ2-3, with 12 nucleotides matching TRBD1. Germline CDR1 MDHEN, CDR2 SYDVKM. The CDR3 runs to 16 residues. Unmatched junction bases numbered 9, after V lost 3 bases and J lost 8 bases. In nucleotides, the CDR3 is TGTGCCAGCAGTTTCCCCGGGACAGGGGGCAGGGGTACGCAGTATTTT. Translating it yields CASSFPGTGGRGTQYF.

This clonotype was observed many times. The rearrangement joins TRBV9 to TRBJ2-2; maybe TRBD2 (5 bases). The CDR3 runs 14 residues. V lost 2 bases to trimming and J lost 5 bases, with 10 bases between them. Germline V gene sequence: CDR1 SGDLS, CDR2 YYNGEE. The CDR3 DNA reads TGTGCCAGCAGCGTTCCCGGCGGGACCGGGGAGCTGTTTTTT. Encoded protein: CASSVPGGTGELFF.

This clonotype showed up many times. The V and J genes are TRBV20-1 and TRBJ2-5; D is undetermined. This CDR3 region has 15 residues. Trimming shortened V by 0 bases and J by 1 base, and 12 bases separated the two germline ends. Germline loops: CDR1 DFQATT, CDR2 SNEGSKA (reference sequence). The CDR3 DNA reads TGCAGTGCTAGAGATCCGGACGGGCTCCAAGAGACCCAGTACTTC. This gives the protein CSARDPDGLQETQYF.

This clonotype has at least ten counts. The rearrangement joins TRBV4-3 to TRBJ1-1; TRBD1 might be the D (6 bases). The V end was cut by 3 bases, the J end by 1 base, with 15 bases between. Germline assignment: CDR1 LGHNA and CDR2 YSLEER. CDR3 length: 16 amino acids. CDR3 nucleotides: TGCGCCAGCAGCCAGGTCTTCAGGGGCCAGAACACTGAAGCTTTCTTT. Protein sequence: CASSQVFRGQNTEAFF.

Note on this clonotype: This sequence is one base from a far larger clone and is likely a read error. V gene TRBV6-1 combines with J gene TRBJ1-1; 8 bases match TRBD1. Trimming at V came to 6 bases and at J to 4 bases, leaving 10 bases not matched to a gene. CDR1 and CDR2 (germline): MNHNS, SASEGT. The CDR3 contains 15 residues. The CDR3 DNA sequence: TGTGCCAGCAGCTATTACCAGGGGGCGCGCACTGAAGCTTTCTTT. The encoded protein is CASSYYQGARTEAFF.

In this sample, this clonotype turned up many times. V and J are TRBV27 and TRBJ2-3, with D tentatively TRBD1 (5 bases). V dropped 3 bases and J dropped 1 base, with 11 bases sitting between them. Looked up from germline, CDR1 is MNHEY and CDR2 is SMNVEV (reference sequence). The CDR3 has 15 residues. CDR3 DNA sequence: TGTGCCAGCAGTTTTCGGCAGGGTGGCACAGATACGCAGTATTTT. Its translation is CASSFRQGGTDTQYF.

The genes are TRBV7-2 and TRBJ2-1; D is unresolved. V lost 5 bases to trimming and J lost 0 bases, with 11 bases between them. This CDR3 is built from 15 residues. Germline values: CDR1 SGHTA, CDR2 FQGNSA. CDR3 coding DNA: TGTGCCAGCAGCAAAATCTCCAGCTCCTACAATGAGCAGTTCTTC. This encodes CASSKISSSYNEQFF.

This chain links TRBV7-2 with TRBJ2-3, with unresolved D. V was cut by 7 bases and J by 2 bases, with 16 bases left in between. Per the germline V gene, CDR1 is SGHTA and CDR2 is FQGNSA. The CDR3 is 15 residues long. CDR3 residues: CASIIGTTTTDTQYF. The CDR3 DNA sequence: TGTGCCAGCATCATCGGCACAACGACCACAGATACGCAGTATTTT.

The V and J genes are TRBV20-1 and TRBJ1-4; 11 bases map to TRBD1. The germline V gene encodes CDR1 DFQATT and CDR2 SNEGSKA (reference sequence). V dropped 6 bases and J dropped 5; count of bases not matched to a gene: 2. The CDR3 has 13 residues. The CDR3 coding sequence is TGCAGTGCGGGGACAGGGGGGAATGAAAAACTGTTTTTT. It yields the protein CSAGTGGNEKLFF.

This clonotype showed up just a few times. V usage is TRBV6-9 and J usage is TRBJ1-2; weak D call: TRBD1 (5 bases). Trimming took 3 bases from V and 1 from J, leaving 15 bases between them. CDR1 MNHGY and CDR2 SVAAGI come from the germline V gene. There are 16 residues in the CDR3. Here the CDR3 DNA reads TGTGCCAGCAGTTACCATCAGGGATCCATTAACTATGGCTACACCTTC. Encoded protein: CASSYHQGSINYGYTF.

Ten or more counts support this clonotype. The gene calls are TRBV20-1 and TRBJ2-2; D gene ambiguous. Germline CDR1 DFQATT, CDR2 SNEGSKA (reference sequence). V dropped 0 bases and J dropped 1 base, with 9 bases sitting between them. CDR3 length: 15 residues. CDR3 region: CSARDSTGNTGELFF. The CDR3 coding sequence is TGCAGTGCTAGAGATAGCACCGGGAACACCGGGGAGCTGTTTTTT.

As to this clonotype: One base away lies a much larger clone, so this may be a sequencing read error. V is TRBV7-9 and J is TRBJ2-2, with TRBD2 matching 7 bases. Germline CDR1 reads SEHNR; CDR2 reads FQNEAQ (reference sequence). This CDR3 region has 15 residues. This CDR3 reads CVGGGARSNTGELFF. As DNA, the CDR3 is TGTGTCGGGGGAGGGGCCCGTTCTAACACCGGGGAGCTGTTTTTT.

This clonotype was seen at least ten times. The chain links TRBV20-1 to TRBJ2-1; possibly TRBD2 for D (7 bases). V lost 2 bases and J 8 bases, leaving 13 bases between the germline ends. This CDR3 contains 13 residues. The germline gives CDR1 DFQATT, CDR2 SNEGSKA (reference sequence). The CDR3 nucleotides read TGCAGTGCTAGAAGCGGGACAATGGATGAGCAGTTCTTC. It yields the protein CSARSGTMDEQFF.

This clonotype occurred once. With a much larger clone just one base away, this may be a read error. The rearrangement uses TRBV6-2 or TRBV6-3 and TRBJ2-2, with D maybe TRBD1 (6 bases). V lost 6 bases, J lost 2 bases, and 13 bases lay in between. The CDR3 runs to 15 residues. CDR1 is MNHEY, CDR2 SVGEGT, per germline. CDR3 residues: CASRNTGTNTGELFF. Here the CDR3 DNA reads TGTGCCAGCAGAAATACAGGGACAAACACCGGGGAGCTGTTTTTT.

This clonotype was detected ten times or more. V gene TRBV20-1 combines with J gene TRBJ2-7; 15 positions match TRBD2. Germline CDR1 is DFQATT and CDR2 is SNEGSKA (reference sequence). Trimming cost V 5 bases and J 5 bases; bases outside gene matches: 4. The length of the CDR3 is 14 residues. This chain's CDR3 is CSAWTSGRANEQYF. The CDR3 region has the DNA TGCAGTGCTTGGACTAGCGGGAGGGCCAACGAGCAGTACTTC.

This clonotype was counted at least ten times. The CDR3 DNA is TGTGCCAGCAGTTTCGCCTCCTACGAGCAGTACTTC. Amino acids: CASSFASYEQYF. The J gene is TRBJ2-7, the V gene TRBV28; D gene ambiguous. CDR3 size: 12 residues. CDR1 and CDR2 (germline): MDHEN, SYDVKM. V dropped 3 bases and J dropped 0 bases, with 3 bases sitting between them.

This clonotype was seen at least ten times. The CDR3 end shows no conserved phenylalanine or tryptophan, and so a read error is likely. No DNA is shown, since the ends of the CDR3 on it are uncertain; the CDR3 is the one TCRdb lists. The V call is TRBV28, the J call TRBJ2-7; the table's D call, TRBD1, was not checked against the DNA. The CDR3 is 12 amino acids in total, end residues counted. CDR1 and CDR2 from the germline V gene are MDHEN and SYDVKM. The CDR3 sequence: CASSLYLAAARI.

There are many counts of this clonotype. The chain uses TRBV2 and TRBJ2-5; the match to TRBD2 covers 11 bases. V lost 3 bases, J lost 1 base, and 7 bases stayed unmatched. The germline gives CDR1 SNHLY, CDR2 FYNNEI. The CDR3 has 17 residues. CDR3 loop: CASSDGGLAETQETQYF. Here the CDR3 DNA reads TGTGCCAGCAGTGATGGGGGACTAGCGGAGACCCAAGAGACCCAGTACTTC.

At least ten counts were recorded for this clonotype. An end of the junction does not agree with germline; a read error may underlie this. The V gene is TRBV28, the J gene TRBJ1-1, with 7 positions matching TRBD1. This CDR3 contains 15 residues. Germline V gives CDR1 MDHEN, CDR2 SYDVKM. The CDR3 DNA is TGTGCCAGCAGTCTCCCGACAGGGATGAACACCGAAGCTTTCTTT. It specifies CASSLPTGMNTEAFF.

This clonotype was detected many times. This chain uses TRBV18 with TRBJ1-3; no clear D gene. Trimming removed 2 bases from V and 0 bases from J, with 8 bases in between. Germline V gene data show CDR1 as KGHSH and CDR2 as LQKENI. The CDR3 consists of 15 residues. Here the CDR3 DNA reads TGTGCCAGCTCACCAAGCGGGGACTCTGGAAACACCATATATTTT. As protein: CASSPSGDSGNTIYF.